The clone carrying this T cell receptor beta chain was counted once. Its target is not known. A multiplex PCR was run with 60 Vbeta primers and 13 Jbeta primers. Sequencing was performed with immunoSEQ multiplex PCR; in TCRdb, only in-frame clones are kept and a portion is missing. The repertoire holds some 120,000 clones, around 74% seen once, with roughly 6.3% in the top ten. The sample originates from a study of cytomegalovirus exposure and HLA in healthy donors. General study points: Altogether, 150 to 200 TCR beta chains were recorded as cytomegalovirus-associated.

Germline-derived CDR1 and CDR2 are SGHRS and YFSETQ. This CDR3 is built from 14 residues. V lost 5 bases, J lost 8 bases, and 9 bases stayed unmatched. The clonotype comes from a woman in her forties or fifties in good health and CMV-seropositive. What was sequenced was PBMCs. The chain uses TRBV5-1 and TRBJ1-2; 10 bases align to TRBD1. CDR3 in DNA: TGCGCCAGCAGAAAAGGGACAGGGGAATGGGGCTACACCTTC. Translating gives CASRKGTGEWGYTF.